This T cell receptor beta chain is drawn from a study of T-cell memory formation after mild COVID-19. The germline V gene has CDR1 LNHDA and CDR2 SQIVND (reference sequence). V dropped 4 bases and J dropped 4 bases, with 12 bases sitting between them. CDR3 length: 14 residues. TCRdb called the 5' RACE reads again in MiXCR, with one record for every CDR3 protein. The table shows 450,000 or so distinct CDR3 sequences, with roughly 20% occurring only once. The rearrangement links TRBV19 to TRBJ2-3, with D possibly TRBD2 on 6 matching bases. Source material: PBMCs or a T cell subset sorted from them (not recorded which). This sequence was found in an adult woman who had mild COVID-19 (a few samples of this study predate the infection). Cell type and time point are not known. The CDR3: CASSNMGGADTQYF. Here the CDR3 DNA reads TGTGCCAGTAGTAACATGGGAGGCGCAGATACGCAGTATTTT.